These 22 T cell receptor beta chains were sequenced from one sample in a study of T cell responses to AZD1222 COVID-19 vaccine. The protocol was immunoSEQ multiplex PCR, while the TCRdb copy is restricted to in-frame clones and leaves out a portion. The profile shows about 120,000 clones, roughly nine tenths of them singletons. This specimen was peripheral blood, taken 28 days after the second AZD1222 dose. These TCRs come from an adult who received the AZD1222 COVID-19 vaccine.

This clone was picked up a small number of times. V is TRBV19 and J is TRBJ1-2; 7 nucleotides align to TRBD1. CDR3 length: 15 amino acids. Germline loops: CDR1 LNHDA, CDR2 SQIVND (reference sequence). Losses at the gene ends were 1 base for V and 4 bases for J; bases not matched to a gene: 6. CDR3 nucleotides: TGTGCCAGTAGTATAGGGCCAGGGGGAGTCTATGGCTACACCTTC. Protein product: CASSIGPGGVYGYTF. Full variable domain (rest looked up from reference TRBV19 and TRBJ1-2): DGGITQSPKYLFRKEGQNVTLSCEQNLNHDAMYWYRQDPGQGLRLIYYSQIVNDFQKGDIAEGYSVSREKKESFPLTVTSAQKNPTAFYLCASSIGPGGVYGYTFGSGTRLTVV.

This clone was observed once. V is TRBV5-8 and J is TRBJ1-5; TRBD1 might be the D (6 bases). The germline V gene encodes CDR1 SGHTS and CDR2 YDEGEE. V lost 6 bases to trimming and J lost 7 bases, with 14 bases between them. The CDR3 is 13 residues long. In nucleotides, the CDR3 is TGTGCCAGCACCGGGGGGGGCGTGCAGCCCCAGCATTTT. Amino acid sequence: CASTGGGVQPQHF. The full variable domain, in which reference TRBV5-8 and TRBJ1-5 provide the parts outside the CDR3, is EAGVTQSPTHLIKTRGQQATLRCSPISGHTSVYWYQQALGLGLQFLLWYDEGEERNRGNFPPRFSGRQFPNYSSELNVNALELEDSALYLCASTGGGVQPQHFGDGTRLSIL.

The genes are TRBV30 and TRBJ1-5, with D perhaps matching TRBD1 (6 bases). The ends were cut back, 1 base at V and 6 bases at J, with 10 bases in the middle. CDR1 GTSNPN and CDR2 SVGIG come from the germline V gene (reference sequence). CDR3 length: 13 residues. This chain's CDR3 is CAWSEGGGQPQHF. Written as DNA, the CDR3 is TGTGCCTGGAGTGAGGGGGGCGGTCAGCCCCAGCATTTT.

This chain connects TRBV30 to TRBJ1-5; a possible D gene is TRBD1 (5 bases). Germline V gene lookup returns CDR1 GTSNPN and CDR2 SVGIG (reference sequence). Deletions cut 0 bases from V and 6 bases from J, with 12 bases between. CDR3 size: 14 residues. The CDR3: CAWSVGRATQPQHF. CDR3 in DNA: TGTGCCTGGAGTGTAGGCAGGGCTACTCAGCCCCAGCATTTT.

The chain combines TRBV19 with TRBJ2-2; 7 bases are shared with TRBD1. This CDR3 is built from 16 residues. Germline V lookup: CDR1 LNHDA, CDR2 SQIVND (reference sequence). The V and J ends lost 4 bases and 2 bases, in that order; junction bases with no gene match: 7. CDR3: CASSTYRGQNTGELFF. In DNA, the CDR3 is TGTGCCAGTAGTACCTACAGGGGTCAAAACACCGGGGAGCTGTTTTTT.

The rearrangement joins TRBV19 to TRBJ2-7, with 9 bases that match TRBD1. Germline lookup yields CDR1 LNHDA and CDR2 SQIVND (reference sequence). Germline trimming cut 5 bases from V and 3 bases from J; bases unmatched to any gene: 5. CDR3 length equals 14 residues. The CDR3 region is CASSLLTGGYEQYF. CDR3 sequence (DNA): TGTGCCAGTAGTCTCCTGACAGGGGGCTACGAGCAGTACTTC. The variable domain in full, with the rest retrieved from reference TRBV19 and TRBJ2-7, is DGGITQSPKYLFRKEGQNVTLSCEQNLNHDAMYWYRQDPGQGLRLIYYSQIVNDFQKGDIAEGYSVSREKKESFPLTVTSAQKNPTAFYLCASSLLTGGYEQYFGPGTRLTVT.

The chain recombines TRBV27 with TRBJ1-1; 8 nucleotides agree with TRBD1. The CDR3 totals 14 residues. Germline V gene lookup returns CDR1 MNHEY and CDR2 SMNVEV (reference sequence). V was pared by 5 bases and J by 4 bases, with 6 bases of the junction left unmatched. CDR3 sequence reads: CASSPLRGLTEAFF. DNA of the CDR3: TGTGCCAGCAGTCCCCTCAGGGGGCTCACTGAAGCTTTCTTT.

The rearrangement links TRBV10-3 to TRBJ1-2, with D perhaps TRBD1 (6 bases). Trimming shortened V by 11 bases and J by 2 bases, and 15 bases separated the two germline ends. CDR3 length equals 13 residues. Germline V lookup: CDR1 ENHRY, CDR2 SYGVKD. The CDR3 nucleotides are TGTGCCCTCCGAAGGGGGGAGAACTATGGCTACACCTTC. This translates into CALRRGENYGYTF.

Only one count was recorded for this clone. CDR3 loop: CASATGRQETQYF. DNA of the CDR3: TGTGCCAGTGCCACAGGGAGGCAAGAGACCCAGTACTTC. This sequence joins TRBV12-3 or TRBV12-4 and TRBJ2-5; perhaps D is TRBD1 or TRBD2 (6 bases each). The V and J ends lost 9 bases and 2 bases respectively, with 13 bases between them. The CDR3 runs 13 residues.

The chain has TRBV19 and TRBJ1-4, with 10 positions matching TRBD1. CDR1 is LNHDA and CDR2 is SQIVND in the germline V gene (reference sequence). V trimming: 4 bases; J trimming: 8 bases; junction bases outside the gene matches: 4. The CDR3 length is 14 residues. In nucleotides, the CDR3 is TGTGCCAGTAGTACCGGGACAGGGGTCGAAAAACTGTTTTTT. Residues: CASSTGTGVEKLFF.

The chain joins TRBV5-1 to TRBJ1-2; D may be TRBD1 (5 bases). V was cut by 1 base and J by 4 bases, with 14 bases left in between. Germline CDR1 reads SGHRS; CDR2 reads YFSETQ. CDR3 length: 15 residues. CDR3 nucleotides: TGCGCCAGCAGCTTGCGGGGGTGGGACGGCTATGGCTACACCTTC. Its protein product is CASSLRGWDGYGYTF.

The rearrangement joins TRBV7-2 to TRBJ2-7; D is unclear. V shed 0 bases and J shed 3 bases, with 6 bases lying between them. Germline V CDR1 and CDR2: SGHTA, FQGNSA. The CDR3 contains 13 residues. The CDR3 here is CASSLAPGYEQYF. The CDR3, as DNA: TGTGCCAGCAGCTTAGCGCCGGGCTACGAGCAGTACTTC.

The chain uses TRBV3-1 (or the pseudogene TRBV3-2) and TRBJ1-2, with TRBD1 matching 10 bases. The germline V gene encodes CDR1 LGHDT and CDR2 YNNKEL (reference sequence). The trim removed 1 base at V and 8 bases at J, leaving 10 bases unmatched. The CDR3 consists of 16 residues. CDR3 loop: CASSQAGDRGYGGYTF. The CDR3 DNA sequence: TGTGCCAGCAGCCAAGCGGGGGACAGGGGTTATGGCGGCTACACCTTC.

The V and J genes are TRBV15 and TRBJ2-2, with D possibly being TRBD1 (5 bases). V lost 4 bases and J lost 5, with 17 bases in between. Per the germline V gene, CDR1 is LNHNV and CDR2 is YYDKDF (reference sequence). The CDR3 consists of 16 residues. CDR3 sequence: CATSTRDTTGTGELFF. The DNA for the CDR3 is TGTGCCACCAGCACCAGGGATACAACGGGTACCGGGGAGCTGTTTTTT.

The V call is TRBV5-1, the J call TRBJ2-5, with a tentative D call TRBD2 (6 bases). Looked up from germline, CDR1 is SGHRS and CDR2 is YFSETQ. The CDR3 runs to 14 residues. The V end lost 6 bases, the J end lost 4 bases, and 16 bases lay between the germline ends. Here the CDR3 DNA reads TGCGCCAGCAAGACTCACGGGGGACTAGAGACCCAGTACTTC. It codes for CASKTHGGLETQYF.

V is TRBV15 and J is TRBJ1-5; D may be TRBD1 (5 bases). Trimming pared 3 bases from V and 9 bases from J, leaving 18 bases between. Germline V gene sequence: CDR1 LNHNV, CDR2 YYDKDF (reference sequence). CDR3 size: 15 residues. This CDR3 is CATSSGFNQGRPQHF. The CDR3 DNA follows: TGTGCCACCAGCAGCGGCTTTAATCAGGGACGGCCCCAGCATTTT. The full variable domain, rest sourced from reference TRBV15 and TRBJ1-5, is DAMVIQNPRYQVTQFGKPVTLSCSQTLNHNVMYWYQQKSSQAPKLLFHYYDKDFNNEADTPDNFQSRRPNTSFCFLDIRSPGLGDTAMYLCATSSGFNQGRPQHFGDGTRLSIL.

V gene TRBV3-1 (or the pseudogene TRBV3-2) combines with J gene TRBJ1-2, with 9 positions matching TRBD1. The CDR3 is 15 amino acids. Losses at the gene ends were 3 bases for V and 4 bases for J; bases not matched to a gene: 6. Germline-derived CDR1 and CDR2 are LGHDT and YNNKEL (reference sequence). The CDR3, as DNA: TGTGCCAGCAGCCACTGGGACAGGGAGAGCTATGGCTACACCTTC. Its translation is CASSHWDRESYGYTF.

CDR3 DNA sequence: TGTGCCACCCCGGGGCGCAGGGTTGGTTATGGCTACACCTTC. The encoded protein is CATPGRRVGYGYTF. This chain connects TRBV6-8 to TRBJ1-2; weak D call: TRBD1 (5 bases). With 10 bases removed from V and 5 bases from J, the gap between germline ends came to 20 bases. Germline loops: CDR1 MNHGY, CDR2 SAAAGT. This CDR3 contains 14 residues.

The CDR3 spells CASSFQGYYGYTF. CDR3 DNA sequence: TGTGCCAGCAGTTTCCAGGGTTACTATGGCTACACCTTC. The V call is TRBV27, the J call TRBJ1-2, with D possibly TRBD1 on 5 matching bases. V was pared by 3 bases and J by 3 bases, with 8 bases between. The CDR3 has 13 amino acids. The germline V gene has CDR1 MNHEY and CDR2 SMNVEV (reference sequence).

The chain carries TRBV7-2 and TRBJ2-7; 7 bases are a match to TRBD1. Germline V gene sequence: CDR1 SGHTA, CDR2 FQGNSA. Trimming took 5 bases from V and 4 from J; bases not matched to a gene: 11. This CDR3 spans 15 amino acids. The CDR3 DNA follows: TGTGCCAGCAGCCCGAGGACAGGTTCGGAATACGAGCAGTACTTC. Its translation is CASSPRTGSEYEQYF.

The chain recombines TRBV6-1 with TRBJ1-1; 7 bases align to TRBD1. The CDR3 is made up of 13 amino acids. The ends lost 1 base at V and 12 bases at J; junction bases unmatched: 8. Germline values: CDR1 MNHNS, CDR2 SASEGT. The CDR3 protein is CASSEGPGQPPFF. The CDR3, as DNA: TGTGCCAGCAGTGAAGGACCGGGACAGCCTCCTTTCTTT.

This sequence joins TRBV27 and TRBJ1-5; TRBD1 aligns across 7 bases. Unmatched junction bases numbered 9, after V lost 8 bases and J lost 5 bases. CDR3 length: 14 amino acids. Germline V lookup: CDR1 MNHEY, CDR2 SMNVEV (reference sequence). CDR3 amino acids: CASGQLQGYQPQHF. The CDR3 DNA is TGTGCCAGCGGCCAGTTACAGGGGTATCAGCCCCAGCATTTT.